The entry below gives a single T cell receptor beta chain sequence along with its context. The data were obtained in a study of blood T cell repertoires in COVID-19. About the study: Researchers got acute and convalescent COVID-19 samples from the United States, Italy and Spain. T cells, B-cell-depleted T cells, or PBMCs supplied cDNA or gDNA.

Trimming left V 5 bases short and J 4 bases short, with 11 bases between. CDR1 is MNHEY, CDR2 SVGAGI, per germline. This CDR3 has 14 amino acids. Per the study methods: Amplification of reference gene primers was used by the study to estimate nucleated cell counts. Produced via immunoSEQ multiplex PCR; TCRdb's table is partial and in-frame only. That table gives V, J and clone size, and the DNA gave D and trimming. The sample includes approximately 100,000 clones, roughly 89% of them seen just once. Sample: peripheral blood. The chain combines TRBV6-5 with TRBJ1-4, with unresolved D. The sequence came from a man aged 70-80 years with acute or convalescent COVID-19. CDR3 amino acids: CASSRELGNEKLFF. The CDR3 coding sequence is TGTGCCAGCAGTAGGGAGCTTGGTAATGAAAAACTGTTTTTT.